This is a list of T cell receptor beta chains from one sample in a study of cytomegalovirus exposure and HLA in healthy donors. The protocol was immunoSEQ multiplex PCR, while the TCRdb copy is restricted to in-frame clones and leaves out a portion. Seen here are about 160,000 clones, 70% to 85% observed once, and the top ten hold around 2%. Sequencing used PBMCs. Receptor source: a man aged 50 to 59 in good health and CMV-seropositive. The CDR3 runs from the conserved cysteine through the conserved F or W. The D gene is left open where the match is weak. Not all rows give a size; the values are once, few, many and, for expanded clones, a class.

CDR3 protein: CASRDRQMNTEAFF
CDR3 DNA: TGTGCCAGCAGGGATCGACAGATGAACACTGAAGCTTTCTTT
D gene: -
clone size: -
V gene: TRBV6-6
J gene: TRBJ1-1
CDR3 length: 14

CDR3 protein: CASSPRGQYEQYF
CDR3 DNA: TGTGCCAGCAGCCCCAGGGGGCAGTACGAGCAGTACTTC
D gene: TRBD1
clone size: -
V gene: TRBV5-4
J gene: TRBJ2-7
CDR3 length: 13

CDR3 protein: CASRQTGTGARNTEAFF
CDR3 DNA: TGTGCCAGCCGTCAAACCGGGACAGGGGCGAGGAACACTGAAGCTTTCTTT
D gene: TRBD1
clone size: once
V gene: TRBV27
J gene: TRBJ1-1
CDR3 length: 17

CDR3 protein: CASSITRDDEQYF
CDR3 DNA: TGTGCCAGTAGTATAACCAGGGATGACGAGCAGTACTTC
D gene: -
clone size: once
V gene: TRBV19
J gene: TRBJ2-7
CDR3 length: 13

CDR3 protein: CASSLKRDREF
CDR3 DNA: TGCGCCAGCAGCCTAAAGAGGGACAGGGAGTTC
D gene: TRBD1
clone size: -
V gene: TRBV4-1
J gene: TRBJ2-7
CDR3 length: 11

CDR3 protein: CASSPTLNTPYGYTF
CDR3 DNA: TGCGCCAGCAGCCCCACTCTTAATACCCCTTATGGCTACACCTTC
D gene: -
clone size: -
V gene: TRBV4-1
J gene: TRBJ1-2
CDR3 length: 15

CDR3 protein: CASSGLGGGIGLYGYTF
CDR3 DNA: TGTGCCAGCAGTGGTTTAGGAGGGGGCATAGGGCTCTATGGCTACACCTTC
D gene: TRBD1
clone size: -
V gene: TRBV28
J gene: TRBJ1-2
CDR3 length: 17

CDR3 protein: CASSPRGGRETEAFF
CDR3 DNA: TGTGCCAGCAGCCCGAGGGGAGGAAGGGAAACTGAAGCTTTCTTT
D gene: -
clone size: few
V gene: TRBV7-9
J gene: TRBJ1-1
CDR3 length: 15

CDR3 protein: CASSNRDSYANYGYTF
CDR3 DNA: TGTGCCAGCAGCAACCGGGACAGCTATGCTAACTATGGCTACACCTTC
D gene: TRBD1
clone size: -
V gene: TRBV9
J gene: TRBJ1-2
CDR3 length: 16

CDR3 protein: CASSRQGAGEAFF
CDR3 DNA: TGTGCCAGCAGTCGACAGGGGGCAGGTGAAGCTTTCTTT
D gene: TRBD1
clone size: few
V gene: TRBV27
J gene: TRBJ1-1
CDR3 length: 13

CDR3 protein: CSVADSGTGGSPLHF
CDR3 DNA: TGCAGCGTTGCAGATTCCGGGACAGGGGGCTCACCCCTCCACTTT
D gene: TRBD1
clone size: -
V gene: TRBV29-1
J gene: TRBJ1-6
CDR3 length: 15

CDR3 protein: CASTSRANTEAFF
CDR3 DNA: TGTGCCAGCACCTCCCGAGCGAACACTGAAGCTTTCTTT
D gene: -
clone size: -
V gene: TRBV7-9
J gene: TRBJ1-1
CDR3 length: 13

CDR3 protein: CASSTGTGASDTQYF
CDR3 DNA: TGTGCCAGCAGTACCGGGACAGGGGCGTCGGATACGCAGTATTTT
D gene: TRBD1
clone size: -
V gene: TRBV6-5
J gene: TRBJ2-3
CDR3 length: 15

CDR3 protein: CASSVAGQGPYGYTF
CDR3 DNA: TGTGCCAGCAGCGTAGCCGGACAGGGTCCATATGGCTACACCTTC
D gene: TRBD1
clone size: -
V gene: TRBV9
J gene: TRBJ1-2
CDR3 length: 15

CDR3 protein: CASSQDRTGMNTEAFF
CDR3 DNA: TGCGCCAGCAGCCAAGACCGCACAGGGATGAACACTGAAGCTTTCTTT
D gene: -
clone size: few
V gene: TRBV4-1
J gene: TRBJ1-1
CDR3 length: 16